This entry concerns a single T cell receptor (beta chain). Its antigen is unknown. From the roughly 120-subject validation cohort, which was separate from the roughly 610-subject first cohort, the donors were drawn. Trimming removed 3 bases at V and 4 bases at J, with 13 bases between. Germline V gene data show CDR1 as GTSNPN and CDR2 as SVGIG (reference sequence). The CDR3 loop spans 14 amino acids. Profiled with immunoSEQ multiplex PCR; TCRdb holds only in-frame clones, not every one. The data show under 80,000 clones, 89% seen once. The data were taken from a study of cytomegalovirus exposure and HLA in healthy donors. General study findings and limits: In vitro, a few CMV-associated chains proved specific for CMV antigens. The study listed around 150 cytomegalovirus-associated TCR beta chains. Rare TCR sequences predominated, though certain public TCRs were found in many donors.

The chain combines TRBV30 with TRBJ2-1; D is perhaps TRBD1 (6 bases). This sequence originates from a woman aged 18-29 years in good health and CMV-seronegative. Sequences were obtained from PBMCs. CDR3 in amino acids: CAWSSKRGYNEQFF. The CDR3 nucleotides read TGTGCCTGGAGCTCCAAAAGGGGGTACAATGAGCAGTTCTTC.